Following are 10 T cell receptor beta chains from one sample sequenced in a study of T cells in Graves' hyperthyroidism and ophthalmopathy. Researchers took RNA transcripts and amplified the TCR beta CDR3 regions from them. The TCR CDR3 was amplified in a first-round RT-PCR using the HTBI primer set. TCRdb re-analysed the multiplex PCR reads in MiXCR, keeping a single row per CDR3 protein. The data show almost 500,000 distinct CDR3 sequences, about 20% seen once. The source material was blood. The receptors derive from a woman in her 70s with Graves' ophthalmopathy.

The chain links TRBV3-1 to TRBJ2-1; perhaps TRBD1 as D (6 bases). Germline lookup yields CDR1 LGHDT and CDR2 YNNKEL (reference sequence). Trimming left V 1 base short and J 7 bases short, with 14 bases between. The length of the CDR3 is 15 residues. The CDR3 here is CASSQAGTPGNEQFF. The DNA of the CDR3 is TGTGCCAGCAGCCAAGCCGGGACACCGGGAAATGAGCAGTTCTTC.

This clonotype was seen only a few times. CDR3 protein: CASSLVGLAGGGRAKNIQYF. Here the CDR3 DNA reads TGTGCCAGCAGCTTAGTAGGACTAGCGGGAGGGGGTAGGGCCAAAAACATTCAGTACTTC. The chain links TRBV11-2 to TRBJ2-4; 15 bases are shared with TRBD2. The V gene end was trimmed by 1 base and the J gene end by 1 base; junction bases not matched to a gene: 8. Germline CDR1 SGHAT, CDR2 FQNNGV. The CDR3 is 20 residues long.

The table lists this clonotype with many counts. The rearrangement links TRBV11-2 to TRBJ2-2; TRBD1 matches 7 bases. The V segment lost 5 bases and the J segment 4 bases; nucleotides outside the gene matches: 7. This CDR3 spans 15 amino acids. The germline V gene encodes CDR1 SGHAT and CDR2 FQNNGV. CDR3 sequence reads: CASSLGTATTGELFF. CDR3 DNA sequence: TGTGCCAGCAGCCTTGGGACAGCCACCACCGGGGAGCTGTTTTTT.

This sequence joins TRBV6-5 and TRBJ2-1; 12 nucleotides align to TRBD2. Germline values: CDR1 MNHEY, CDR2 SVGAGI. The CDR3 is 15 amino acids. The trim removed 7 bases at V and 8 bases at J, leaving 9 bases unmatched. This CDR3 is CASISTSGSTDEQFF. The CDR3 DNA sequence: TGTGCCAGCATTTCGACTAGCGGGAGTACGGATGAGCAGTTCTTC.

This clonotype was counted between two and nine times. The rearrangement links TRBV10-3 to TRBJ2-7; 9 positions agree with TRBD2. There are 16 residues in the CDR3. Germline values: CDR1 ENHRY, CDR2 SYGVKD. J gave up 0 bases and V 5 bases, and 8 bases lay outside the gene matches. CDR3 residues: CAISKTVAGDSYEQYF. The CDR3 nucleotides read TGTGCCATCAGTAAAACGGTAGCGGGGGACTCCTACGAGCAGTACTTC.

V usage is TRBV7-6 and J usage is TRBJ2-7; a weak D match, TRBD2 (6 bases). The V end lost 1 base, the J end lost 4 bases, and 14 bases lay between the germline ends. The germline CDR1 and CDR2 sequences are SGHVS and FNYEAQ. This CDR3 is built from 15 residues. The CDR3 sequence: CASSLDAGTGYEQYF. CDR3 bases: TGTGCCAGCAGCTTAGACGCCGGGACTGGTTACGAGCAGTACTTC.

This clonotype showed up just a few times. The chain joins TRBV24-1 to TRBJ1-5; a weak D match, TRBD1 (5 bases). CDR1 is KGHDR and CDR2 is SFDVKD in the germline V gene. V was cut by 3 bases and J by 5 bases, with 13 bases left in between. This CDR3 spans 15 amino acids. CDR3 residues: CATSDRGVGDQPQHF. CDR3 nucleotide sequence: TGTGCCACCAGTGATCGAGGGGTGGGGGATCAGCCCCAGCATTTT.

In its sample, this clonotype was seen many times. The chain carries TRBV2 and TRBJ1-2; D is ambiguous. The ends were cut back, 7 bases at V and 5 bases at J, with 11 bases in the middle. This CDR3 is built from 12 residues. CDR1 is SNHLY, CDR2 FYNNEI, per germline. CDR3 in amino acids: CASTSDGYGYTF. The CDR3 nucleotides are TGTGCCAGCACCTCGGACGGTTATGGCTACACCTTC.

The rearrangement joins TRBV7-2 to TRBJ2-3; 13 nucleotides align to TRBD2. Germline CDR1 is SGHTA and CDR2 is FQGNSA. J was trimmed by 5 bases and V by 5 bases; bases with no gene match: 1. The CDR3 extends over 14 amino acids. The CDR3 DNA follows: TGTGCCAGCAGCAGGACTAGCGGGGGAGATACGCAGTATTTT. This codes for CASSRTSGGDTQYF. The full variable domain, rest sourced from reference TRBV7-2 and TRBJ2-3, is GAGVSQSPSNKVTEKGKDVELRCDPISGHTALYWYRQSLGQGLEFLIYFQGNSAPDKSGLPSDRFSAERTGGSVSTLTIQRTQQEDSAVYLCASSRTSGGDTQYFGPGTRLTVL.

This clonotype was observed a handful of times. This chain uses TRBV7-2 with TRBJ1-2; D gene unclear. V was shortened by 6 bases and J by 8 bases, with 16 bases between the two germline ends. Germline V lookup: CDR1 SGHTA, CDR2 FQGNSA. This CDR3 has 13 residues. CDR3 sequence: CASSFSEVLGYTF. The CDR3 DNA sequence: TGTGCCAGCAGTTTCTCAGAAGTCTTGGGCTACACCTTC. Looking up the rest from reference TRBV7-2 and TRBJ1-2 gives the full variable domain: GAGVSQSPSNKVTEKGKDVELRCDPISGHTALYWYRQSLGQGLEFLIYFQGNSAPDKSGLPSDRFSAERTGGSVSTLTIQRTQQEDSAVYLCASSFSEVLGYTFGSGTRLTVV.